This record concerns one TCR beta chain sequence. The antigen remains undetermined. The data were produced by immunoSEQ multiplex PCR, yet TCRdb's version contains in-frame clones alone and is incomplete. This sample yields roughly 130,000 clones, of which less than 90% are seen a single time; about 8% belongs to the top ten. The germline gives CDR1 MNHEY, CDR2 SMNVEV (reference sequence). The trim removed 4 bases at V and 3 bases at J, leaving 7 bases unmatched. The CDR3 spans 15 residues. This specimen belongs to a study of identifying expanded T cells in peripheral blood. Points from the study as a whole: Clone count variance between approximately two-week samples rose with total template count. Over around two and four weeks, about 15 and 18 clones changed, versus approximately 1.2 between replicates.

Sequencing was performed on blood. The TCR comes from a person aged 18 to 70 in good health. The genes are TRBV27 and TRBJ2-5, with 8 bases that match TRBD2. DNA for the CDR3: TGTGCCAGCAGTTCGGTGGTAGCGGGAAAAGAGACCCAGTACTTC. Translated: CASSSVVAGKETQYF.